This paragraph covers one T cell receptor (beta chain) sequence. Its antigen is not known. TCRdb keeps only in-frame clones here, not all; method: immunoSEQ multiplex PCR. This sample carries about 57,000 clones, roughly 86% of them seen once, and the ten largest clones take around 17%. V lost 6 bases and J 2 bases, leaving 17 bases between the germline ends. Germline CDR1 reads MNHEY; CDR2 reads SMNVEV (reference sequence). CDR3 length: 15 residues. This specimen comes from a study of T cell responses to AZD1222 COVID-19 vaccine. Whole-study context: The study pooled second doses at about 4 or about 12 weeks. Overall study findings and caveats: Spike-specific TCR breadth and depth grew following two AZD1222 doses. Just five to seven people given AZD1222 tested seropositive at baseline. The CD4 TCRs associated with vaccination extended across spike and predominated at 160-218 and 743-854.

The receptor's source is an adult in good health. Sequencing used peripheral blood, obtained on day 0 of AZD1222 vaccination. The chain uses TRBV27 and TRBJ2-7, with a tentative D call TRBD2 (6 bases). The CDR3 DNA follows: TGTGCCAGCAGAATAAGGATCGGGGGAGCCTACGAGCAGTACTTC. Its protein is CASRIRIGGAYEQYF.